This T cell receptor (beta chain) was recovered during a study of blood T cell repertoires in COVID-19. About the research overall: Material from acute and convalescent COVID-19 was sourced from the United States, Italy and Spain. PBMCs, B-cell-depleted T cells, or T cells were the source of the cDNA or gDNA that made up the material.

Trimming left V 2 bases short and J 9 bases short, with 11 bases between. Germline V gene sequence: CDR1 MDHEN, CDR2 SYDVKM. The CDR3 loop spans 14 amino acids. Authors' methods: Estimated nucleated cell counts came from reference gene primer amplification. Data came from immunoSEQ multiplex PCR; TCRdb stores just in-frame clones and leaves some out. That table supplies the V and J calls and clone size; D and trimming were determined from the DNA. The sample carries some 260,000 clones, about 86% recorded once. The source is a man older than 75 with acute or convalescent COVID-19. The chain employs TRBV28 and TRBJ1-6, with D tentatively TRBD1 (6 bases). Sequencing used peripheral blood. The CDR3 protein is CASSLGGGASPLHF. CDR3 DNA sequence: TGTGCCAGCAGTTTAGGAGGGGGGGCTTCACCCCTCCACTTT.